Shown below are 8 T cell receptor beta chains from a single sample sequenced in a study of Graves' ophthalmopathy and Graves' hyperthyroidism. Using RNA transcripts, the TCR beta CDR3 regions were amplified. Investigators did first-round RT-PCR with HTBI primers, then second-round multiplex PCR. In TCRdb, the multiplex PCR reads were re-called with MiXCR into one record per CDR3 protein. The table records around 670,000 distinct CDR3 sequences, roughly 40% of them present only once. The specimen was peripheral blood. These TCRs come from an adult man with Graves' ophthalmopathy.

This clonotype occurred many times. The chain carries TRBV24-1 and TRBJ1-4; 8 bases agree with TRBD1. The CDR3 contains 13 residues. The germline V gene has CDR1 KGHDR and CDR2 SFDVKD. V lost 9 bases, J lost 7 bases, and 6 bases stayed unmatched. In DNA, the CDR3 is TGTGCCACCGGACGACAGGGGTCTGAAAAACTGTTTTTT. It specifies CATGRQGSEKLFF.

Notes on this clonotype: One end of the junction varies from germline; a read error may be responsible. The CDR3 DNA follows: TGTGCCAGCAGCCTAGGACTAGCCCAAGAGACCCAGGACTTC. Encoded protein: CASSLGLAQETQDF. The chain has TRBV5-5 and TRBJ2-5, with 8 bases matching TRBD2. In germline, CDR1 is SGHKS, CDR2 YYEKEE (reference sequence). CDR3 length: 14 residues.

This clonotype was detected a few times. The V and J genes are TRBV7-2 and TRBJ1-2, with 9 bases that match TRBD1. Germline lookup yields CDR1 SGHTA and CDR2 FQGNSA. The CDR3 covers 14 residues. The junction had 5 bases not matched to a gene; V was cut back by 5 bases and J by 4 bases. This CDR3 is CASSHQQGAYGYTF. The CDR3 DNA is TGTGCCAGCAGCCACCAACAGGGGGCCTATGGCTACACCTTC.

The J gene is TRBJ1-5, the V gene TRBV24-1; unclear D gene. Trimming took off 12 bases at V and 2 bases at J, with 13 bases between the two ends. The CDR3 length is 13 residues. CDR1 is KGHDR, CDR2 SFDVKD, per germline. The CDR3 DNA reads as TGTGCCTGGAGTGTACAGCGCAATCAGCCCCAGCATTTT. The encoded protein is CAWSVQRNQPQHF.

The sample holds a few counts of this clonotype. CDR3 bases: TGCAGTGCTAGAGCAGGGAACAATCAGCCCCAGCATTTT. This encodes CSARAGNNQPQHF. V is TRBV20-1 and J is TRBJ1-5; weak D call: TRBD1 (5 bases). V dropped 1 base and J dropped 3 bases, with 7 bases sitting between them. The CDR3 runs 13 residues. Germline CDR1 reads DFQATT; CDR2 reads SNEGSKA (reference sequence).

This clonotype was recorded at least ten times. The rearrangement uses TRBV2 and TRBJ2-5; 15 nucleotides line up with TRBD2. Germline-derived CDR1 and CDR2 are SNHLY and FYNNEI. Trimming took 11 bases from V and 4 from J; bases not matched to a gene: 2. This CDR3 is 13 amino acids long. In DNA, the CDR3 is TGTGCCGGACTAGCGGGAGGGCGAGAGACCCAGTACTTC. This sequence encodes CAGLAGGRETQYF.

The CDR3: CASNDPGGTNYGYTF. The CDR3, as DNA: TGTGCCAGCAATGACCCGGGAGGGACTAACTATGGCTACACCTTC. This chain links TRBV12-3 or TRBV12-4 with TRBJ1-2; no reliable D call. The CDR3 loop spans 15 amino acids. Trimming stripped 7 bases from V and 0 bases from J, with 15 bases between.

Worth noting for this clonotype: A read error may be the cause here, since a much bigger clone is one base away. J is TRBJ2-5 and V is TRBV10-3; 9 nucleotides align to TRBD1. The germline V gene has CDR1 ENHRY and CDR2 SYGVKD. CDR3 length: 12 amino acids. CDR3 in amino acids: CASRTGEETRYF. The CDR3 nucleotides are TGTGCCAGTCGGACAGGGGAAGAGACCCGGTACTTC.